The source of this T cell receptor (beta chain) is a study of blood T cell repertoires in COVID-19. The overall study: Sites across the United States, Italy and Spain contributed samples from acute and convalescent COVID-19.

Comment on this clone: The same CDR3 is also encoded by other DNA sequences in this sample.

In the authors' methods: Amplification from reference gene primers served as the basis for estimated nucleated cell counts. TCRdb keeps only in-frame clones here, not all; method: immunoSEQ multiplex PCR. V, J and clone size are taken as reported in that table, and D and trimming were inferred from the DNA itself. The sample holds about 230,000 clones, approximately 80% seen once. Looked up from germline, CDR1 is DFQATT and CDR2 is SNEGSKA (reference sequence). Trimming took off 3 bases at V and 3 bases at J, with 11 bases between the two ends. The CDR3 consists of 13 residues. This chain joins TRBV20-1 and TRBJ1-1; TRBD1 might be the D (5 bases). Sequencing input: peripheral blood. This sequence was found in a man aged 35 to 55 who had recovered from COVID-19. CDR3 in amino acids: CSASGGGDTEAFF. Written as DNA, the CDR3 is TGCAGTGCTAGTGGGGGAGGGGACACTGAAGCTTTCTTT.